A single sample is the source of the 32 T cell receptor beta chains below, sequenced in a study of blood T cells in healthy people across ages. A second PCR, run for roughly 7 to 11 cycles, used a sample-barcoded 5' primer plus a J-beta primer mix. MiXCR, run by TCRdb on the 5' RACE reads, gives a single entry per CDR3 protein. This repertoire shows some 1.7 million distinct CDR3 sequences, 28% found once; its top ten account for 7% to 9%. Sequencing was carried out using blood. The receptors originated from a woman aged 25 to 45 in good health.

In regard to this clonotype: The junction departs from the called germline gene at one end, perhaps through a read error. This chain uses TRBV20-1 with TRBJ2-3, with D tentatively TRBD1 or TRBD2 (5 bases each). CDR1 is DFQATT, CDR2 SNEGSKA, per germline (reference sequence). The CDR3 is 10 residues long. CDR3 sequence: CSASGPRGTF. CDR3 DNA: TGCAGTGCGTCAGGCCCCAGAGGGACTTTT.

The genes are TRBV6-5 and TRBJ2-6, with D uncertain. The CDR3 extends over 15 amino acids. CDR1 MNHEY and CDR2 SVGAGI come from the germline V gene. V was trimmed by 6 bases and J by 0 bases, leaving 9 bases between them. The CDR3 here is CASREHSSGANVLTF. CDR3 bases: TGTGCCAGCAGAGAACACAGCTCTGGGGCCAACGTCCTGACTTTC.

A few counts support this clonotype. The chain joins TRBV7-2 to TRBJ2-7, with D uncertain. CDR1 and CDR2 (germline): SGHTA, FQGNSA. The CDR3 consists of 15 residues. V lost 5 bases to trimming and J lost 3 bases, with 17 bases between them. The CDR3 DNA follows: TGTGCCAGCAGCCAGGCGGCAACTGGGGTCTACGAGCAGTACTTC. As protein: CASSQAATGVYEQYF.

This clonotype appeared many times. The chain has TRBV7-2 and TRBJ2-7; D may be TRBD2 (5 bases). V dropped 5 bases and J dropped 1 base, with 15 bases sitting between them. The CDR3 totals 15 residues. Looked up from germline, CDR1 is SGHTA and CDR2 is FQGNSA. The CDR3 loop reads CASSLLELPSYEQYF. CDR3 sequence (DNA): TGTGCCAGCAGCCTACTAGAGCTGCCTTCCTACGAGCAGTACTTC.

The rearrangement links TRBV7-2 to TRBJ2-7; possibly TRBD1 or TRBD2 for D (5 bases each). The J call may be wrong; the DNA end is better matched by TRBJ2-5. There are 16 residues in the CDR3. Germline V lookup: CDR1 SGHTA, CDR2 FQGNSA. The CDR3 loop is CASSLITGAEAETQYF. DNA for the CDR3: TGTGCCAGCAGTCTTATCACCGGGGCAGAAGCGGAGACCCAGTACTTC.

The chain joins TRBV20-1 to TRBJ2-7, with D tentatively TRBD1 (6 bases). Trimming removed 7 bases from V and 7 bases from J, with 14 bases in between. Per the germline V gene, CDR1 is DFQATT and CDR2 is SNEGSKA (reference sequence). The CDR3 totals 11 residues. The CDR3 DNA is TGCAGTGGGGGTTACCAGGGGGAGCAGTACTTC. It encodes CSGGYQGEQYF.

In DNA, the CDR3 is TGTGCCACCAGTGATTTCCTAGCGGGGGCGGATGAGCAGTTCTTC. It encodes CATSDFLAGADEQFF. This sequence joins TRBV24-1 and TRBJ2-1; TRBD2 aligns across 10 bases. The CDR3 totals 15 residues. Germline V gene sequence: CDR1 KGHDR, CDR2 SFDVKD. The V segment lost 1 base and the J segment 8 bases; nucleotides outside the gene matches: 4.

This chain links TRBV28 with TRBJ2-5; D remains unclear. Germline lookup yields CDR1 MDHEN and CDR2 SYDVKM. Trimming removed 4 bases from V and 5 bases from J, with 14 bases in between. The CDR3 loop spans 14 amino acids. Here the CDR3 DNA reads TGTGCCAGCAGTTATACAGATGTCGGGGAGACCCAGTACTTC. Its protein product is CASSYTDVGETQYF. The variable domain in full, with the rest retrieved from reference TRBV28 and TRBJ2-5, is DVKVTQSSRYLVKRTGEKVFLECVQDMDHENMFWYRQDPGLGLRLIYFSYDVKMKEKGDIPEGYSVSREKKERFSLILESASTNQTSMYLCASSYTDVGETQYFGPGTRLLVL.

The rearrangement uses TRBV9 and TRBJ2-7, with 7 positions matching TRBD1. This CDR3 has 14 residues. V was clipped by 5 bases and J by 2 bases; unmatched bases: 7. The germline V gene encodes CDR1 SGDLS and CDR2 YYNGEE. CDR3 DNA sequence: TGTGCCAGCAGTGCCTCGACAGGGACCTACGAGCAGTACTTC. It yields the protein CASSASTGTYEQYF.

This clonotype was counted only a few times. This chain uses TRBV12-3 or TRBV12-4 with TRBJ1-4; 7 nucleotides match TRBD1. The trim removed 6 bases at V and 11 bases at J, leaving 9 bases unmatched. This CDR3 comprises 13 residues. The CDR3 reads CASSPDRFGKLFF. The CDR3 DNA sequence: TGTGCCAGCAGCCCGGACAGGTTTGGGAAACTGTTTTTT.

The chain uses TRBV20-1 and TRBJ1-1; no firm D call. This CDR3 contains 13 residues. V dropped 0 bases and J dropped 2 bases, with 7 bases sitting between them. Germline-derived CDR1 and CDR2 are DFQATT and SNEGSKA (reference sequence). The DNA for the CDR3 is TGCAGTGCTAGAGATCCAGCTAACACTGAAGCTTTCTTT. As protein: CSARDPANTEAFF.

This chain connects TRBV7-2 to TRBJ2-1; 10 bases align to TRBD2. The tail of the sequence fits TRBJ2-7 better, so the J call may be wrong. Germline lookup yields CDR1 SGHTA and CDR2 FQGNSA. The CDR3 sequence is 15 residues long. The CDR3 sequence: CASSFIAGGSNEQYF. CDR3 DNA sequence: TGTGCCAGCAGCTTCATAGCGGGAGGATCCAATGAGCAGTACTTC.

The sample holds a few counts of this clonotype. This chain connects TRBV7-9 to TRBJ2-7; 8 bases are shared with TRBD1. V dropped 1 base and J dropped 6; count of bases not matched to a gene: 5. CDR1 and CDR2 (germline): SEHNR, FQNEAQ (reference sequence). There are 14 residues in the CDR3. The CDR3 DNA is TGTGCCAGCAGCTTAGGGGACAGGAACAGCGAGCAGTACTTC. Translated: CASSLGDRNSEQYF.

This clonotype was seen a handful of times. The chain employs TRBV5-1 and TRBJ2-5; 7 positions match TRBD1. Germline values: CDR1 SGHRS, CDR2 YFSETQ. The CDR3 is 15 amino acids. V dropped 4 bases and J dropped 6; count of bases not matched to a gene: 12. The DNA of the CDR3 is TGCGCCAGCAGCAGCAACCCGACAGGGATGAAGACCCAGTACTTC. It codes for CASSSNPTGMKTQYF. The full variable domain, completed using reference TRBV5-1 and TRBJ2-5, is KAGVTQTPRYLIKTRGQQVTLSCSPISGHRSVSWYQQTPGQGLQFLFEYFSETQRNKGNFPGRFSGRQFSNSRSEMNVSTLELGDSALYLCASSSNPTGMKTQYFGPGTRLLVL.

This chain connects TRBV10-3 to TRBJ2-5, with TRBD2 identical over 13 bases. The CDR3 is 16 amino acids. V lost 3 bases, J lost 6 bases, and 7 bases stayed unmatched. Looked up from germline, CDR1 is ENHRY and CDR2 is SYGVKD. The CDR3 region has the DNA TGTGCCATCAGTGACGCGGGACTAGCGGGACGGAAGACCCAGTACTTC. It is translated as CAISDAGLAGRKTQYF.

V gene TRBV9 combines with J gene TRBJ2-1; 13 bases fit TRBD2. Per the germline V gene, CDR1 is SGDLS and CDR2 is YYNGEE. Trimming took 1 base from V and 6 from J; bases not matched to a gene: 7. This CDR3 spans 17 amino acids. DNA of the CDR3: TGTGCCAGCAGCGTACGGACTAGCGGGAGCCTTTCCAATGAGCAGTTCTTC. Translation gives CASSVRTSGSLSNEQFF.

This clonotype was seen only a few times. The chain recombines TRBV24-1 with TRBJ2-2, with D possibly matching TRBD1 (6 bases). In germline, CDR1 is KGHDR, CDR2 SFDVKD. V was shortened by 5 bases and J by 1 base, with 7 bases between the two germline ends. CDR3 length equals 14 residues. The CDR3 here is CATSGRGNTGELFF. CDR3 sequence (DNA): TGTGCCACCAGTGGCAGGGGGAACACCGGGGAGCTGTTTTTT.

In regard to this clonotype: Just one base apart from a much larger clone, this may be a read error. The rearrangement links TRBV2 to TRBJ2-7; the D gene is possibly TRBD1 (5 bases). Per germline, CDR1 SNHLY and CDR2 FYNNEI. The CDR3 has 12 amino acids. CDR3 in amino acids: CVSRTPPYEQYF. The CDR3 region has the DNA TGTGTCAGCAGGACACCTCCGTACGAGCAGTACTTC.

This clonotype was seen ten or more times. The chain recombines TRBV7-9 with TRBJ2-1; D possibly corresponds to TRBD2 (6 bases). V was trimmed by 4 bases and J by 5 bases, leaving 18 bases between them. This CDR3 spans 16 amino acids. Germline lookup yields CDR1 SEHNR and CDR2 FQNEAQ (reference sequence). The CDR3 reads CASSSFRESGHNEQFF. The CDR3 region has the DNA TGTGCCAGCAGCTCCTTCCGGGAGTCCGGGCACAATGAGCAGTTCTTC.

This clonotype was seen many times. This chain uses TRBV4-1 with TRBJ2-5; TRBD2 matches at 9 bases. In germline, CDR1 is MGHRA, CDR2 YSYEKL. There are 16 residues in the CDR3. J was trimmed by 2 bases and V by 3 bases; bases with no gene match: 7. CDR3 coding DNA: TGCGCCAGCAGCCATCAGACTAGCGGACTACAAGAGACCCAGTACTTC. Translating it yields CASSHQTSGLQETQYF.

The gene calls are TRBV10-3 and TRBJ1-2; D gene ambiguous. The CDR3 consists of 14 residues. Deletions cut 1 base from V and 1 base from J, with 7 bases between. Germline-derived CDR1 and CDR2 are ENHRY and SYGVKD. CDR3 in DNA: TGTGCCATCAGTGAGTTGGGAGATAACTATGGCTACACCTTC. Its translation: CAISELGDNYGYTF.

This clonotype was found a few times. The V gene is TRBV7-2, the J gene TRBJ1-5; 8 nucleotides agree with TRBD1. Germline CDR1 and CDR2: SGHTA and FQGNSA. The trim removed 4 bases at V and 4 bases at J, leaving 6 bases unmatched. The CDR3 is 15 residues long. This chain's CDR3 is CASSSDRVRNQPQHF. CDR3 coding DNA: TGTGCCAGCAGCTCGGACAGGGTGAGGAATCAGCCCCAGCATTTT.

The table lists this clonotype with a few counts. The J gene is TRBJ2-3, the V gene TRBV2, with D perhaps matching TRBD2 (5 bases). The germline gives CDR1 SNHLY, CDR2 FYNNEI. This CDR3 is built from 12 residues. V was shortened by 6 bases and J by 3 bases, with 7 bases between the two germline ends. Here the CDR3 DNA reads TGTGCCAGCAGCGGGGAGACAGATACGCAGTATTTT. This gives the protein CASSGETDTQYF.

Here the CDR3 reads CSVGVLAGGTDTQYF. The DNA for the CDR3 is TGCAGCGTTGGAGTACTAGCGGGGGGCACAGATACGCAGTATTTT. The chain joins TRBV29-1 to TRBJ2-3, with 11 positions matching TRBD2. Germline-derived CDR1 and CDR2 are SQVTM and ANQGSEA. V lost 4 bases and J lost 1; bases outside the gene matches: 4. CDR3 size: 15 residues.

This clonotype was counted at least ten times. The rearrangement uses TRBV24-1 and TRBJ2-1, with 12 bases lining up with TRBD2. Germline CDR1 and CDR2: KGHDR and SFDVKD. V lost 12 bases and J lost 4; bases outside the gene matches: 6. CDR3 size: 14 residues. The CDR3 nucleotides are TGTGCCCCAAGGACTAGCGGGGTGTACAATGAGCAGTTCTTC. Amino acids: CAPRTSGVYNEQFF.

The chain recombines TRBV9 with TRBJ1-2; no reliable D call. The germline gives CDR1 SGDLS, CDR2 YYNGEE. The CDR3 covers 15 residues. V lost 2 bases, J lost 0 bases, and 11 bases lay in between. In DNA form, the CDR3 reads TGTGCCAGCAGCGTTGGACGGCTTTCTAACTATGGCTACACCTTC. Amino acids: CASSVGRLSNYGYTF. Full variable domain (missing parts from reference TRBV9 and TRBJ1-2): DSGVTQTPKHLITATGQRVTLRCSPRSGDLSVYWYQQSLDQGLQFLIQYYNGEERAKGNILERFSAQQFPDLHSELNLSSLELGDSALYFCASSVGRLSNYGYTFGSGTRLTVV.

The rearrangement joins TRBV9 to TRBJ2-5, with a possible D match to TRBD2 (7 bases). The CDR3 covers 16 residues. Trimming pared 1 base from V and 0 bases from J, leaving 13 bases between. The germline CDR1 and CDR2 sequences are SGDLS and YYNGEE. The CDR3 bases are TGTGCCAGCAGCGTAACCCCGCGGGGGCACCAAGAGACCCAGTACTTC. Protein product: CASSVTPRGHQETQYF.

V usage is TRBV20-1 and J usage is TRBJ2-7; D is possibly TRBD1 (5 bases). With 6 bases removed from V and 7 bases from J, the gap between germline ends came to 25 bases. The CDR3 length is 15 residues. CDR1 and CDR2 (germline): DFQATT, SNEGSKA (reference sequence). This CDR3 reads CSAHTGCTSYNEQYF. In nucleotides, the CDR3 is TGCAGTGCCCATACAGGCTGTACTTCCTACAATGAGCAGTACTTC.

The chain has TRBV12-3 or TRBV12-4 and TRBJ2-3; either TRBD1 or TRBD2 may supply D (6 bases each). The CDR3 totals 16 residues. Trimming took 7 bases from V and 0 from J, leaving 17 bases between them. The CDR3 coding sequence is TGTGCCAGCACCACAAGTTTAGGGGGGAGCACAGATACGCAGTATTTT. Protein: CASTTSLGGSTDTQYF.

This clonotype was recorded a few times. The chain links TRBV15 to TRBJ2-3; 10 bases agree with TRBD1. Germline V gives CDR1 LNHNV, CDR2 YYDKDF (reference sequence). The CDR3 loop spans 16 amino acids. Trimming took 3 bases from V and 4 from J; bases not matched to a gene: 7. CDR3 DNA sequence: TGTGCCACCAGCAGGGGACAGGGGATTGGACCAGATACGCAGTATTTT. Residues: CATSRGQGIGPDTQYF.

Turning to this clonotype: Given a much more abundant clone one base away, this may be a read error. The DNA of the CDR3 is TGCAGCGTTGAAGCAACTAATGAAGAACTGTTTTTT. Residues: CSVEATNEELFF. The rearrangement joins TRBV29-1 to TRBJ1-4, with unresolved D. Germline CDR1 SQVTM, CDR2 ANQGSEA. CDR3 length equals 12 residues.

This clonotype was seen a few times. The chain carries TRBV20-1 and TRBJ1-5, with D perhaps TRBD1 (5 bases). CDR3 length: 16 amino acids. Looked up from germline, CDR1 is DFQATT and CDR2 is SNEGSKA (reference sequence). Deletions cut 1 base from V and 5 bases from J, with 18 bases between. CDR3 region: CSARGLGSGTHQPQHF. CDR3 sequence (DNA): TGCAGTGCTAGAGGTCTTGGCAGCGGGACCCATCAGCCCCAGCATTTT.